This paragraph covers one T cell receptor (beta chain) sequence. The data were taken from a study of blood T cell repertoires in COVID-19. Produced via immunoSEQ multiplex PCR; TCRdb's table is partial and in-frame only. Here the sample spans some 180,000 clones, 70% to 80% being singletons. Germline trimming cut 4 bases from V and 4 bases from J; bases unmatched to any gene: 13. The V gene's germline CDR1 is MNHNS and CDR2 SASEGT. CDR3 length equals 19 residues. The chain combines TRBV6-1 with TRBJ2-1, with 13 positions matching TRBD2. This TCR derives from a woman between 70 and 85 years old in a cohort exposed to, infected with or recovered from COVID-19 (not recorded which). Sequencing was done on a sample of PBMCs or T cells enriched from blood (not recorded which). The CDR3 loop reads CASSALSPGLAGVYNEQFF. The CDR3, as DNA: TGTGCCAGCAGTGCCTTATCCCCCGGACTAGCGGGAGTTTACAATGAGCAGTTCTTC.